The 7 T cell receptor beta chains below all came from one sample that was sequenced in a study of shared clonotypes between healthy human individuals. Here immunoSEQ multiplex PCR was the method, and the copy in TCRdb shows in-frame clones only, minus some. The sample includes some 630,000 clones, around 72% of them seen just once. Input material: memory CD4+ T cells sorted from blood. The subset is: CD45RA-negative fraction. The origin of the receptors is a woman aged 30 to 39 in good health.

V and J are TRBV2 and TRBJ1-1; D is unresolved. V was clipped by 7 bases and J by 3 bases, with 15 bases between them. From germline, CDR1 is SNHLY and CDR2 FYNNEI. The CDR3 is made up of 14 amino acids. In nucleotides, the CDR3 is TGTGCCAGCACAGGAGTAAATGGGGACACTGAAGCTTTCTTT. It specifies CASTGVNGDTEAFF.

The chain employs TRBV2 and TRBJ2-2; 11 bases agree with TRBD2. This CDR3 spans 16 amino acids. Trimming took 7 bases from V and 4 from J; bases not matched to a gene: 8. From germline, CDR1 is SNHLY and CDR2 FYNNEI. CDR3 nucleotides: TGTGCCAGCACCCGATCGACTAGCGGGACCACCGGGGAGCTGTTTTTT. Amino acids: CASTRSTSGTTGELFF.

The chain is built from TRBV7-2 and TRBJ1-5, with 10 bases aligning to TRBD1. CDR1 SGHTA and CDR2 FQGNSA come from the germline V gene. This CDR3 is 15 amino acids long. V dropped 5 bases and J dropped 6; count of bases not matched to a gene: 7. The CDR3 region has the DNA TGTGCCAGCAGCAGGGAGACAGGGGGCTTTCAGCCCCAGCATTTT. This translates into CASSRETGGFQPQHF.

The sample holds one count of this clone. V and J are TRBV20-1 and TRBJ2-7; D gene ambiguous. This CDR3 is 11 amino acids long. Germline lookup yields CDR1 DFQATT and CDR2 SNEGSKA (reference sequence). V was trimmed by 6 bases and J by 5 bases, leaving 11 bases between them. The CDR3 DNA sequence: TGCAGTGCCACCCCAGGAGACGAGCAGTACTTC. Amino acids: CSATPGDEQYF.

In DNA, the CDR3 is TGTGCCAGCTCACCACGGGCCGGACTCGAGCAGTACTTC. It codes for CASSPRAGLEQYF. The chain recombines TRBV18 with TRBJ2-7, with TRBD2 as a possible D gene (5 bases). The CDR3 is made up of 13 amino acids. The germline gives CDR1 KGHSH, CDR2 LQKENI. V was trimmed by 1 base and J by 6 bases, leaving 10 bases between them.

Regarding this clone: The same CDR3 can be traced to other DNA sequences in this sample. This chain connects TRBV29-1 to TRBJ2-5; D not resolved. V dropped 4 bases and J dropped 4 bases, with 7 bases sitting between them. Germline CDR1 reads SQVTM; CDR2 reads ANQGSEA. This CDR3 is 11 amino acids long. The CDR3 nucleotides are TGCAGCGTTGTCCCGGGAGAGACCCAGTACTTC. Translated: CSVVPGETQYF.

This clone has only a few counts. CDR3 residues: CASSLDGGVVPLEQYF. CDR3 bases: TGTGCCAGCAGCTTAGACGGGGGGGTTGTGCCTCTCGAGCAGTACTTC. The J gene is TRBJ2-7, the V gene TRBV28, with TRBD2 matching 8 bases. The junction had 16 bases not matched to a gene; V was cut back by 6 bases and J by 6 bases. CDR3 size: 16 residues. From germline, CDR1 is MDHEN and CDR2 SYDVKM.